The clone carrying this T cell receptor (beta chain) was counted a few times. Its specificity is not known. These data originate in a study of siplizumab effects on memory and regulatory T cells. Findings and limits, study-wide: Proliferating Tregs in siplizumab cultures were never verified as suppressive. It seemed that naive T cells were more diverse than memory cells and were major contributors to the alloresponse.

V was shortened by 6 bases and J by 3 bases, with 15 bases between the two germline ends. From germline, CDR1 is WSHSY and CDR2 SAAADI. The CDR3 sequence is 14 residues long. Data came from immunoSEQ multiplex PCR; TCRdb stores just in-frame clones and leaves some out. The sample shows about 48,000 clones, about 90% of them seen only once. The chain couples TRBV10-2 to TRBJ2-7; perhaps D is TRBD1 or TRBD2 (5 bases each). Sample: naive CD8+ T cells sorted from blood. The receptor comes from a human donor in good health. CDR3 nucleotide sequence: TGCGCCAGCAGCCCCGGGACGAAAGTCTACGAGCAGTACTTC. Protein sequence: CASSPGTKVYEQYF.